The clone carrying this T cell receptor (beta chain) was found many times. A much larger clone lies a single base off, so this may be a read error. The conserved closing phenylalanine or tryptophan is absent in this CDR3, likely reflecting a read error. Sorted libraries drew on 900,000 to 1,000,000 CD4+ or CD8+ T cells. These data originate in a study of neurological immune-mediated disorders. The making of cDNA relied on 5'RACE with 10-nucleotide random UMIs. Each CDR3 protein gets one entry after TCRdb re-called the 5' RACE reads with MiXCR. The sample consists of some 22,000 distinct CDR3 sequences, around a sixth of them appearing once. V lost 4 bases to trimming and J lost 1 base, with 21 bases between them. This CDR3 is built from 18 residues. CDR1 is SGHTA, CDR2 FQGTGA, per germline.

The rearrangement uses TRBV7-3 and TRBJ2-3; D gene ambiguous. Sequenced sample: CD8+ T cells from blood. This sequence originates from a woman between 18 and 30 years old with multiple sclerosis. CDR3 residues: CASSYKGPTRRGTDTQYL. Here the CDR3 DNA reads TGTGCCAGCAGCTACAAAGGCCCCACCCGAAGGGGCACAGATACGCAGTATTTG.